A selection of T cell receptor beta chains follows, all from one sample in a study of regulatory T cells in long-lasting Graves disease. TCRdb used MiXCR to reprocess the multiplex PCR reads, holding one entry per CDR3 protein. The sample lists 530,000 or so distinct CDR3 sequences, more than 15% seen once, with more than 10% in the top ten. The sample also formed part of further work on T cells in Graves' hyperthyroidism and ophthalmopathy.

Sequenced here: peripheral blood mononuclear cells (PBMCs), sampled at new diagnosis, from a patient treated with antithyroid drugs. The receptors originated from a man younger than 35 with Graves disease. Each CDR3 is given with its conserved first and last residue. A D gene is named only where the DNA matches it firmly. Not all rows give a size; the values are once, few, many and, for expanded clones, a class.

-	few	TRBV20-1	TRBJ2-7	CSATLTKASYEQYF	TGCAGTGCCACGCTGACTAAGGCATCCTACGAGCAGTACTTC
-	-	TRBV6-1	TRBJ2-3	CASSGQGYTDTQYF	TGTGCCAGCAGCGGGCAGGGATACACAGATACGCAGTATTTT
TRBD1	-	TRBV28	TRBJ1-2	CASTLGGQGGYGYTF	TGTGCCAGCACGCTTGGGGGACAGGGGGGCTATGGCTACACCTTC
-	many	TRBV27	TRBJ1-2	CASSLMSDRRLVYGYTF	TGTGCCAGCAGCCTTATGTCGGACAGAAGACTTGTGTATGGCTACACCTTC
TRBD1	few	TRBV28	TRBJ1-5	CASSLSRTGNQPQHF	TGTGCCAGCAGTTTATCCCGGACAGGTAATCAGCCCCAGCATTTT
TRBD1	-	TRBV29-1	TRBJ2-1	CSVMGQGSYNEQFF	TGCAGCGTGATGGGACAGGGCTCCTACAATGAGCAGTTCTTC
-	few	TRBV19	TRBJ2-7	CASSIWQGNNEQYF	TGTGCCAGTAGTATTTGGCAGGGGAACAACGAGCAGTACTTC
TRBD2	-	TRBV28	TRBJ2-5	CASSLYASGSKETQYF	TGTGCCAGCAGTTTATATGCTAGCGGGAGTAAAGAGACCCAGTACTTC
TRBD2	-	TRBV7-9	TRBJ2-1	CASSLRTSGEYNEQFF	TGTGCCAGCAGCCTCAGAACTAGCGGGGAATACAATGAGCAGTTCTTC
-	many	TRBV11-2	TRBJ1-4	CASSHGWEKLFF	TGTGCCAGCAGCCACGGGTGGGAAAAACTGTTTTTT
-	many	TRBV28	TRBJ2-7	CASSLRLPSSEQYF	TGTGCCAGCAGTTTACGGTTGCCATCTTCCGAGCAGTACTTC
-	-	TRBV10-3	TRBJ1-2	CAISESIGGGAYGYTF	TGTGCCATCAGTGAGTCGATCGGCGGGGGGGCCTATGGCTACACCTTC
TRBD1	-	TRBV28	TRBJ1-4	CASRPKTGVYEKLFF	TGTGCCAGCAGACCTAAGACAGGGGTTTACGAAAAACTGTTTTTT
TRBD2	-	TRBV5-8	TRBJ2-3	CASSRSGAGGGDTQYF	TGTGCCAGCAGTCGGAGCGGAGCGGGAGGAGGAGATACGCAGTATTTT
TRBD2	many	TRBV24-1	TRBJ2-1	CATSDRTSGGTEQFF	TGTGCCACCAGTGATCGGACTAGCGGCGGTACTGAGCAGTTCTTC
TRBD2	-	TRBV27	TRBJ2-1	CASSLSGTSGTRQFF	TGTGCCAGCAGTTTATCTGGGACTAGCGGGACGCGACAGTTCTTC
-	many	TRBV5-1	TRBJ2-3	CASKLRRQALSTDTQYF	TGCGCCAGCAAACTGAGGCGGCAGGCCCTAAGCACAGATACGCAGTATTTT
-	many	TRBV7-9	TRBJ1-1	CASSLAGSYSTEAFF	TGTGCCAGCAGCTTAGCAGGGTCGTATAGTACTGAAGCTTTCTTT
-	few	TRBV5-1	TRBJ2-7	CASSLAVGVSYEQYF	TGCGCCAGCAGCTTGGCCGTAGGAGTCTCCTACGAGCAGTACTTC
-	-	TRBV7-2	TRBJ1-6	CASSLAANNSPLHF	TGTGCCAGCAGCTTAGCTGCGAATAATTCACCCCTCCACTTT
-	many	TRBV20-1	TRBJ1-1	CSATMPLTGLEAFF	TGCAGTGCTACGATGCCGTTGACCGGGTTGGAAGCTTTCTTT
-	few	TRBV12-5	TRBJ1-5	CASGFLPGNQSNQPQHF	TGTGCTAGTGGTTTCTTGCCCGGGAACCAGAGCAATCAGCCCCAGCATTTT
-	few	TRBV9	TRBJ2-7	CASSGPLGEQYF	TGTGCCAGCAGCGGTCCACTGGGAGAGCAGTACTTC
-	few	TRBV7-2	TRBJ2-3	CASSSRTGLLIHTQYF	TGTGCCAGCAGCTCAAGAACGGGACTCCTAATACATACGCAGTATTTT
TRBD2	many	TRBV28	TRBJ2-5	CASSDPRGGEETQYF	TGTGCCAGCAGCGACCCACGGGGGGGAGAGGAGACCCAGTACTTC
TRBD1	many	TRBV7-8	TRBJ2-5	CASSPDRGKETQYF	TGTGCCAGCAGCCCCGACAGGGGAAAAGAGACCCAGTACTTC
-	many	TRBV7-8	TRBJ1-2	CASSLVPSPNYGYTF	TGTGCCAGCAGCTTAGTTCCCAGCCCAAACTATGGCTACACCTTC
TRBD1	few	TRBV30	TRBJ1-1	CAWSVAGGETEAFF	TGTGCCTGGAGTGTTGCAGGGGGTGAAACTGAAGCTTTCTTT
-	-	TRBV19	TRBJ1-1	CASRKDGRRTEAFF	TGTGCCAGCCGAAAAGACGGGAGAAGAACTGAAGCTTTCTTT
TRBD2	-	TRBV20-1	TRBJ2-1	CSARSTSGRAPYNEQFF	TGCAGTGCTAGATCTACTAGCGGGAGGGCCCCCTACAATGAGCAGTTCTTC
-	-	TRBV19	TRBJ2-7	CASRLPILYEQYF	TGTGCCAGCAGGCTCCCAATTCTCTACGAGCAGTACTTC
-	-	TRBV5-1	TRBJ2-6	CASSPGGRSNVLTF	TGCGCCAGCAGCCCAGGTGGGAGGTCCAACGTCCTGACTTTC
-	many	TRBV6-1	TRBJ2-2	CATKPTSGSAGELFF	TGTGCCACCAAGCCTACCTCGGGGTCCGCCGGGGAGCTGTTTTTT
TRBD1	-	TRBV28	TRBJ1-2	CASSPTDRENGYTF	TGTGCCAGCAGTCCGACCGACAGGGAGAATGGCTACACCTTC
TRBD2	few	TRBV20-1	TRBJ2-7	CSVLISGRGYEQYF	TGCAGTGTCCTTATTAGCGGGAGGGGTTACGAGCAGTACTTC